The entry below describes one T cell receptor (beta chain). These data are taken from a study of PD-1 blockade in classical Hodgkin lymphoma. Sequencing used immunoSEQ multiplex PCR; TCRdb keeps in-frame clones, though not all of them. The profile covers approximately 100,000 clones, with roughly 92% appearing a single time and 2.8% taken by the ten largest. CDR1 and CDR2 (germline): SGDLS, YYNGEE. V lost 0 bases, J lost 0 bases, and 7 bases stayed unmatched. CDR3 length: 19 residues. Brentuximab vedotin exposure varied among the patients, all of whom had relapsed after autologous stem cell transplantation.

The sequence derives from a human donor with classical Hodgkin lymphoma. Sample: peripheral blood mononuclear cells (PBMCs), taken at baseline. This chain connects TRBV9 to TRBJ2-4, with TRBD2 matching over 12 bases. The CDR3 DNA is TGTGCCAGCAGCGTAGGGACTAGCGGGATTGAGAAAGCCAAAAACATTCAGTACTTC. Its protein is CASSVGTSGIEKAKNIQYF.